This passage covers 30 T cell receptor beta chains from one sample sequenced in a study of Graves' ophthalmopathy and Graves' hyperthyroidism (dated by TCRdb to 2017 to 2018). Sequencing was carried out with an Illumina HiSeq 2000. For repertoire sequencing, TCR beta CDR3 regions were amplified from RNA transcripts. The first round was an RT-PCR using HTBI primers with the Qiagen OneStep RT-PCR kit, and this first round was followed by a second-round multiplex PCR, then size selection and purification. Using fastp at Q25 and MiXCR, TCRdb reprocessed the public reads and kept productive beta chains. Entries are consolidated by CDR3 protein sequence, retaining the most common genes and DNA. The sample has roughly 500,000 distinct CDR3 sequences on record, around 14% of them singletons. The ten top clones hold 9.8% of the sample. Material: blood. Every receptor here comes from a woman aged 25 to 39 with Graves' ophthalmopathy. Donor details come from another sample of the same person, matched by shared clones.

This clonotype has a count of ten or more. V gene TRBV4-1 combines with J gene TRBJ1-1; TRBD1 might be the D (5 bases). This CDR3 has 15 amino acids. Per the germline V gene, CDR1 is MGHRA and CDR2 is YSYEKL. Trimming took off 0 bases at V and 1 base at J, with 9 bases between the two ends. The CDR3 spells CASSQEIQGNTEAFF. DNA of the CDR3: TGCGCCAGCAGCCAAGAGATTCAGGGGAACACTGAAGCTTTCTTT.

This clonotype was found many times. The chain's CDR3 is CASSYSPGARGKYF. In DNA, the CDR3 is TGTGCCAGCAGTTACTCGCCCGGGGCCCGAGGGAAGTACTTC. V and J are TRBV6-5 and TRBJ2-7; D could derive from TRBD1 or TRBD2 (5 bases each). Germline CDR1 MNHEY, CDR2 SVGAGI. Trimming pared 0 bases from V and 11 bases from J, leaving 17 bases between. The CDR3 totals 14 residues.

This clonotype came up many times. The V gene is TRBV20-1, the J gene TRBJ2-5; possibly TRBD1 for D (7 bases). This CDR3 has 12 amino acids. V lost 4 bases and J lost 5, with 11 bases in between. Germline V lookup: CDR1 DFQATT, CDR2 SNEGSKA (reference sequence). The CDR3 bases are TGCAGTGCTAACCAGGGGGGCGAGACCCAGTACTTC. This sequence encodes CSANQGGETQYF.

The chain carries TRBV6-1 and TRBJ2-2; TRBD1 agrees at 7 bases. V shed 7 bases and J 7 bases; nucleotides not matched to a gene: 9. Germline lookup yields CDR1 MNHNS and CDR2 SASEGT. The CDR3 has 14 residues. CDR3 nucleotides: TGTGCCAGCACCAAACTCCGACAGGGCGGGGAGCTGTTTTTT. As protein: CASTKLRQGGELFF.

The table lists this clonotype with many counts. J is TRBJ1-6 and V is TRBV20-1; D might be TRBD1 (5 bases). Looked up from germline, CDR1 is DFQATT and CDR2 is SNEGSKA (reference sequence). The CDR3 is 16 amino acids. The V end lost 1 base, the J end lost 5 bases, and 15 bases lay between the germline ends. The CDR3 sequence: CSARGQGFGNNSPLHF. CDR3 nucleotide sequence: TGCAGTGCTAGAGGTCAGGGCTTTGGGAATAATTCACCCCTCCACTTT.

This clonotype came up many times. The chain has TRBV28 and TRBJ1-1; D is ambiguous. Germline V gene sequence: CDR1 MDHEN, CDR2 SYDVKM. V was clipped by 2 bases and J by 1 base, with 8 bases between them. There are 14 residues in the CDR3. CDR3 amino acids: CASSLGRQNTEAFF. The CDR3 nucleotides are TGTGCCAGCAGTTTAGGGAGGCAGAACACTGAAGCTTTCTTT. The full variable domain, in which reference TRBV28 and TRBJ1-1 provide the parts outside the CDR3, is DVKVTQSSRYLVKRTGEKVFLECVQDMDHENMFWYRQDPGLGLRLIYFSYDVKMKEKGDIPEGYSVSREKKERFSLILESASTNQTSMYLCASSLGRQNTEAFFGQGTRLTVV.

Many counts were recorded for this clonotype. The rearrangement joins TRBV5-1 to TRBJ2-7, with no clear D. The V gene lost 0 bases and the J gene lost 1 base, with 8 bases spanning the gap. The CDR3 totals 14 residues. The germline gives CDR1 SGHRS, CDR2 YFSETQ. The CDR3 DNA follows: TGCGCCAGCAGCTTGGAAAGGGCATCCTACGAGCAGTACTTC. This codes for CASSLERASYEQYF.

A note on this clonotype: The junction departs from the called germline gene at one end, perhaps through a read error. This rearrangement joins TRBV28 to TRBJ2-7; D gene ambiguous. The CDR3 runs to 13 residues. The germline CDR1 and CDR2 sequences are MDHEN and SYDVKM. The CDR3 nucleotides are TGTGCCAGCAGCTCCGTCTCAGCCTACGATCAGTACTTC. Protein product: CASSSVSAYDQYF.

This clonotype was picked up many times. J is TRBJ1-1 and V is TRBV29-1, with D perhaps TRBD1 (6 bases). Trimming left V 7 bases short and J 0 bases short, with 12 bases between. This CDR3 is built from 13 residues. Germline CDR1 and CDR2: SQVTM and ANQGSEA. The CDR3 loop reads CSAWTELNTEAFF. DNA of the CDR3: TGCAGCGCTTGGACAGAGTTGAACACTGAAGCTTTCTTT. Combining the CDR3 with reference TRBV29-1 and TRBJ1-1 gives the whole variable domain SAVISQKPSRDICQRGTSLTIQCQVDSQVTMMFWYRQQPGQSLTLIATANQGSEATYESGFVIDKFPISRPNLTFSTLTVSNMSPEDSSIYLCSAWTELNTEAFFGQGTRLTVV.

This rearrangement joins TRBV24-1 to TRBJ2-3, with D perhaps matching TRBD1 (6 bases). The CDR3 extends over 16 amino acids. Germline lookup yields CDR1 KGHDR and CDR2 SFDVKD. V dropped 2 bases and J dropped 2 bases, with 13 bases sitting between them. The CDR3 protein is CATSDSGTLNTDTQYF. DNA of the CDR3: TGTGCCACCAGTGATTCCGGGACATTGAACACAGATACGCAGTATTTT.

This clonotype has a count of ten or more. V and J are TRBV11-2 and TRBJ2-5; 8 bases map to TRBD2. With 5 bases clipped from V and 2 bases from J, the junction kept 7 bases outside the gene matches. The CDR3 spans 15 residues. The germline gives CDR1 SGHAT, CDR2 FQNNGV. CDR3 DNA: TGTGCCAGCAGCAAGAGGCCTAGCGGGCAAGAGACCCAGTACTTC. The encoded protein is CASSKRPSGQETQYF. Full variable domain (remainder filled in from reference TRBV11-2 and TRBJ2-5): EAGVAQSPRYKIIEKRQSVAFWCNPISGHATLYWYQQILGQGPKLLIQFQNNGVVDDSQLPKDRFSAERLKGVDSTLKIQPAKLEDSAVYLCASSKRPSGQETQYFGPGTRLLVL.

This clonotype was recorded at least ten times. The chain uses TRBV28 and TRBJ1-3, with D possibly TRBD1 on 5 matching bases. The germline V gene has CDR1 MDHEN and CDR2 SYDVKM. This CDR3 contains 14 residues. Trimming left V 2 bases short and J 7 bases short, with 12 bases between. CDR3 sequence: CASSLVGVRNTIYF. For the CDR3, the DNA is TGTGCCAGCAGTTTAGTGGGGGTTCGGAACACCATATATTTT.

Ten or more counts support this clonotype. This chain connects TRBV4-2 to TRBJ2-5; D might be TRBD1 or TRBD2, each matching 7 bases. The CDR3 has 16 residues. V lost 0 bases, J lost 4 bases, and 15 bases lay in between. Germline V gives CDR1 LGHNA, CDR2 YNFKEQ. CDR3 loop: CASSQDLLRGGETQYF. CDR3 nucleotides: TGTGCCAGCAGCCAAGATCTACTCAGGGGGGGAGAGACCCAGTACTTC.

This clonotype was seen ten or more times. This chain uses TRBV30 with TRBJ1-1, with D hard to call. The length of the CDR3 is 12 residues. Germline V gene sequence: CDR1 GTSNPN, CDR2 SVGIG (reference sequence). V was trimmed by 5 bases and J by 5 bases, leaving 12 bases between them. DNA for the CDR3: TGTGCCTGGCAAGGGTCTAGGACTGAAGCTTTCTTT. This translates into CAWQGSRTEAFF. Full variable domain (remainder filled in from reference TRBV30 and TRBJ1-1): SQTIHQWPATLVQPVGSPLSLECTVEGTSNPNLYWYRQAAGRGLQLLFYSVGIGQISSEVPQNLSASRPQDRQFILSSKKLLLSDSGFYLCAWQGSRTEAFFGQGTRLTVV.

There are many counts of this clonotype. This chain's CDR3 is CASSQGLAVHETQYF. The CDR3 DNA follows: TGTGCCAGCAGCCAAGGACTAGCGGTTCACGAGACCCAGTACTTC. The gene calls are TRBV3-1 and TRBJ2-5, with 9 bases aligning to TRBD2. V lost 1 base and J lost 5; bases outside the gene matches: 5. Germline assignment: CDR1 LGHDT and CDR2 YNNKEL (reference sequence). The CDR3 is 15 amino acids.

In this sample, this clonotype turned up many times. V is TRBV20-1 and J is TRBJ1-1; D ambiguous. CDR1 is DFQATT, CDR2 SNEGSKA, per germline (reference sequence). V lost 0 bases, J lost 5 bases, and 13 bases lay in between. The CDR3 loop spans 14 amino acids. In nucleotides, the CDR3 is TGCAGTGCTAGAGATCCCCAACTAAGTACTGAAGCTTTCTTT. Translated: CSARDPQLSTEAFF.

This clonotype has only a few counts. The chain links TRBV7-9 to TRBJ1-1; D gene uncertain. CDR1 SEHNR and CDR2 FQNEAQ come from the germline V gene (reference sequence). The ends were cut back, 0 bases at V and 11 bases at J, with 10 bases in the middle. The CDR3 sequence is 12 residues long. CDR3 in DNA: TGTGCCAGCAGCTTAGCGGGAGGCGGGGCTTTCTTT. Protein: CASSLAGGGAFF.

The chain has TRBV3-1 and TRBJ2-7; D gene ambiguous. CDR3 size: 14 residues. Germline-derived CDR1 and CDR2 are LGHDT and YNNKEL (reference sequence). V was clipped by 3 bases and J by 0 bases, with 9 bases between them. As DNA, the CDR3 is TGTGCCAGCAGCCACTACCAGAGCTCCTACGAGCAGTACTTC. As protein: CASSHYQSSYEQYF.

The CDR3 region has the DNA TGCAGTGCTAGTAAAACTAGCGCCCGCTACGAGCAGTACTTC. Its protein product is CSASKTSARYEQYF. The chain uses TRBV20-1 and TRBJ2-7; TRBD2 agrees at 7 bases. The V segment lost 3 bases and the J segment 3 bases; nucleotides outside the gene matches: 8. CDR3 length equals 14 residues. Germline CDR1 reads DFQATT; CDR2 reads SNEGSKA (reference sequence).

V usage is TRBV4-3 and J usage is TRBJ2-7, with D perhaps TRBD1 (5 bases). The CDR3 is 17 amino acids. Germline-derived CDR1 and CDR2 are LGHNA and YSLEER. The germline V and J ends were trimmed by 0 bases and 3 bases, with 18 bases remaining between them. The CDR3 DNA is TGCGCCAGCAGCCAAGATCCCCCTGGTGGGGCCCTCTACGAGCAGTACTTC. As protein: CASSQDPPGGALYEQYF.

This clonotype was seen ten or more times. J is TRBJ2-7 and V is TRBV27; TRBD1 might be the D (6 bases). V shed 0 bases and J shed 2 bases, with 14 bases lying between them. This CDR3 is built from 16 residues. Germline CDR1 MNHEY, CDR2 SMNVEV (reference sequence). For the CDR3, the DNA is TGTGCCAGCAGTTTATCAATTGGGGACAAGCCCTACGAGCAGTACTTC. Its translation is CASSLSIGDKPYEQYF.

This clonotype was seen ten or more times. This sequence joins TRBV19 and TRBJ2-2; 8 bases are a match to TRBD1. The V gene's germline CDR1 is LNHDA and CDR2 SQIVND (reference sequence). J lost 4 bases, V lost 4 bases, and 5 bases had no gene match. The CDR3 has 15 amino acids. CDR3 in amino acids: CASSSQGAITGELFF. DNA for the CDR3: TGTGCCAGTAGTAGCCAGGGGGCGATCACCGGGGAGCTGTTTTTT.

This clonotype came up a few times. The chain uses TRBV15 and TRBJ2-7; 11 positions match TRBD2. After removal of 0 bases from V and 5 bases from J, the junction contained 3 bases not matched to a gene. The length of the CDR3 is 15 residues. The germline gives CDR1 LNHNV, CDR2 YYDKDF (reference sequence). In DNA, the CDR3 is TGTGCCACCAGCAGAGACACTAGCGGGAGCCACGAGCAGTACTTC. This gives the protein CATSRDTSGSHEQYF.

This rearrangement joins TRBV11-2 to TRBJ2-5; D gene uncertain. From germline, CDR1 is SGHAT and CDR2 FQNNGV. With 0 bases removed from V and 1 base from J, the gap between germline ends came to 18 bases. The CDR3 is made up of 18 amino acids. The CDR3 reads CASSLDKVSFRSQETQYF. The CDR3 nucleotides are TGTGCCAGCAGCTTAGATAAGGTCAGCTTCCGATCCCAAGAGACCCAGTACTTC.

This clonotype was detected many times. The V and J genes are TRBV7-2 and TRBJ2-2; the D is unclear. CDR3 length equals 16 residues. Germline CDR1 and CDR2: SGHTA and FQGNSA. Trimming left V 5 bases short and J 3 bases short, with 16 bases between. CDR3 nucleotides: TGTGCCAGCAGCACCCGGTTTTTGGCGGACACCGGGGAGCTGTTTTTT. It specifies CASSTRFLADTGELFF. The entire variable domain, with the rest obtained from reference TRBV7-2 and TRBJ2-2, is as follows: GAGVSQSPSNKVTEKGKDVELRCDPISGHTALYWYRQSLGQGLEFLIYFQGNSAPDKSGLPSDRFSAERTGGSVSTLTIQRTQQEDSAVYLCASSTRFLADTGELFFGEGSRLTVL.

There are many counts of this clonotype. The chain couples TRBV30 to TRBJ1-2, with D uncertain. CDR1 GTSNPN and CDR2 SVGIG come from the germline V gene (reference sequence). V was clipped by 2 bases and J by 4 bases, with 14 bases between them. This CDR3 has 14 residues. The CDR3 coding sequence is TGTGCCTGGAGTCCGCGTGCAGTCTTCTATGGCTACACCTTC. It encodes CAWSPRAVFYGYTF. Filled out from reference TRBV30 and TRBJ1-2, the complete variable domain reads SQTIHQWPATLVQPVGSPLSLECTVEGTSNPNLYWYRQAAGRGLQLLFYSVGIGQISSEVPQNLSASRPQDRQFILSSKKLLLSDSGFYLCAWSPRAVFYGYTFGSGTRLTVV.

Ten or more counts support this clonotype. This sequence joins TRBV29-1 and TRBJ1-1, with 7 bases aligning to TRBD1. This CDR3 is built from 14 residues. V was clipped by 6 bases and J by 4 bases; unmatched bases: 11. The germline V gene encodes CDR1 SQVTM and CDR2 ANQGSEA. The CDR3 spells CSVEGRQGGTEAFF. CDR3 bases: TGCAGCGTAGAGGGGAGACAGGGAGGCACTGAAGCTTTCTTT.

The CDR3 protein is CATSDSRGPAQPQHF. The DNA of the CDR3 is TGTGCCACCAGTGATTCTCGAGGGCCGGCCCAGCCCCAGCATTTT. This sequence joins TRBV24-1 and TRBJ1-5; no firm D call. The CDR3 covers 15 residues. V was clipped by 2 bases and J by 7 bases, with 14 bases between them. The germline CDR1 and CDR2 sequences are KGHDR and SFDVKD.

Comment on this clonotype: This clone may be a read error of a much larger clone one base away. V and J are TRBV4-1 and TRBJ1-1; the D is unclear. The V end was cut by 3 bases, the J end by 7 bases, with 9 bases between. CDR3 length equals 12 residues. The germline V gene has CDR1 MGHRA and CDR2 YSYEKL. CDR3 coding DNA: TGCGCCAGCAGCCAGTCAGGTATTGAAGCTTTCTTT. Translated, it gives CASSQSGIEAFF.

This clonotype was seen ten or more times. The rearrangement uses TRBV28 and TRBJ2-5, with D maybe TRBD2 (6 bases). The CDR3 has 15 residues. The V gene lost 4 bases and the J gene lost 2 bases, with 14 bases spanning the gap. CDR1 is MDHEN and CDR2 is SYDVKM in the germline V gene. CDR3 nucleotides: TGTGCCAGCAGTTCACCTGCGGGGAGACAAGAGACCCAGTACTTC. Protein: CASSSPAGRQETQYF.